Below are 25 T cell receptor beta chains sequenced from a single sample in a study of cytomegalovirus exposure and HLA in healthy donors. PCR used 60 Vbeta primers and 13 Jbeta primers. This table comes from immunoSEQ multiplex PCR, and its TCRdb copy is limited to in-frame clones, with some not included. This sample has 130,000 to 150,000 clones, with 75% to 80% found just once. Sequenced sample: PBMCs. These receptors all come from a man aged 40-55 years in good health and CMV-seropositive.

A single count supports this clone. The V gene is TRBV5-8, the J gene TRBJ1-4; 8 positions agree with TRBD1. Germline V gene data show CDR1 as SGHTS and CDR2 as YDEGEE. Trimming removed 5 bases from V and 6 bases from J; junction bases left unmatched: 6. The CDR3 has 14 residues. Written as DNA, the CDR3 is TGTGCCAGCAGACGGACAGGGTCGGATGAAAAACTGTTTTTT. This sequence encodes CASRRTGSDEKLFF.

This CDR3 is CASSIRGDQPQHF. The CDR3 DNA reads as TGTGCCAGTAGTATCAGGGGTGATCAGCCCCAGCATTTT. V is TRBV19 and J is TRBJ1-5; a weak D match, TRBD1 (6 bases). Trimming left V 3 bases short and J 5 bases short, with 8 bases between. The CDR3 covers 13 residues. Looked up from germline, CDR1 is LNHDA and CDR2 is SQIVND (reference sequence).

This clone was recorded only once. The CDR3 protein is CASRLNSGTLNYGYTF. DNA of the CDR3: TGTGCCAGCAGACTAAACTCCGGGACACTTAACTATGGCTACACCTTC. This rearrangement joins TRBV2 to TRBJ1-2, with D possibly TRBD1 on 6 matching bases. Germline CDR1 SNHLY, CDR2 FYNNEI. This CDR3 is built from 16 residues. V dropped 6 bases and J dropped 1 base, with 18 bases sitting between them.

J is TRBJ1-2 and V is TRBV10-3; D possibly corresponds to TRBD1 (5 bases). V was pared by 4 bases and J by 1 base, with 7 bases between. CDR1 is ENHRY and CDR2 is SYGVKD in the germline V gene. The CDR3 totals 13 residues. The CDR3 DNA sequence: TGTGCCATCAGTGGACAGCTTAACTATGGCTACACCTTC. Protein: CAISGQLNYGYTF.

The chain combines TRBV19 with TRBJ1-4; D is ambiguous. Trimming removed 5 bases from V and 0 bases from J, with 7 bases in between. The CDR3 is 14 amino acids. Per the germline V gene, CDR1 is LNHDA and CDR2 is SQIVND (reference sequence). DNA of the CDR3: TGTGCCAGTAGTGTCTCGGCAACTAATGAAAAACTGTTTTTT. Translated: CASSVSATNEKLFF.

V gene TRBV18 combines with J gene TRBJ1-4; TRBD1 is a possible D gene (6 bases). Per germline, CDR1 KGHSH and CDR2 LQKENI. This CDR3 is 15 amino acids long. V shed 3 bases and J shed 8 bases, with 16 bases lying between them. The CDR3 region has the DNA TGTGCCAGCTCACCCTCTTGGGGGCCCGGGGAAAAACTGTTTTTT. Translating it yields CASSPSWGPGEKLFF.

The chain is built from TRBV5-1 and TRBJ2-7; 7 nucleotides match TRBD1. CDR3 size: 15 residues. Germline V gene data show CDR1 as SGHRS and CDR2 as YFSETQ. The ends lost 0 bases at V and 2 bases at J; junction bases unmatched: 5. CDR3 DNA: TGCGCCAGCAGCTTGGTGTCAGGGGGACCCTACGAGCAGTACTTC. Translated: CASSLVSGGPYEQYF.

The chain carries TRBV5-1 and TRBJ2-5; 11 nucleotides align to TRBD2. Germline CDR1 reads SGHRS; CDR2 reads YFSETQ. The CDR3 is made up of 15 amino acids. The trim removed 4 bases at V and 5 bases at J, leaving 7 bases unmatched. Here the CDR3 DNA reads TGCGCCAGCAGCCACGGGACTAGCGGCTTGGAGACCCAGTACTTC. This gives the protein CASSHGTSGLETQYF.

The rearrangement uses TRBV7-9 and TRBJ1-3; 11 bases agree with TRBD1. Trimming took 5 bases from V and 7 from J; bases not matched to a gene: 4. CDR3 length: 14 residues. The germline V gene has CDR1 SEHNR and CDR2 FQNEAQ (reference sequence). The chain's CDR3 is CASSEGQGGNTIYF. The CDR3 DNA sequence: TGTGCCAGCAGCGAGGGACAGGGGGGGAACACCATATATTTT.

The chain joins TRBV4-2 to TRBJ1-5, with 8 bases lining up with TRBD1. The trim removed 1 base at V and 7 bases at J, leaving 6 bases unmatched. Per germline, CDR1 LGHNA and CDR2 YNFKEQ. The CDR3 has 15 amino acids. CDR3 sequence: CASSQGSTGGQPQHF. Here the CDR3 DNA reads TGTGCCAGCAGCCAAGGAAGTACAGGGGGGCAGCCCCAGCATTTT.

The CDR3 coding sequence is TGTGCCTGGAGCGAAACAGGGACGGGGGAGACCCAGTACTTC. It yields the protein CAWSETGTGETQYF. The gene calls are TRBV30 and TRBJ2-5; D is perhaps TRBD1 (6 bases). The CDR3 is made up of 14 amino acids. Deletions cut 3 bases from V and 5 bases from J, with 16 bases between. The germline V gene encodes CDR1 GTSNPN and CDR2 SVGIG (reference sequence).

The J gene is TRBJ1-1, the V gene TRBV6-5; 7 bases are a match to TRBD1. The CDR3 spans 13 residues. Unmatched junction bases numbered 7, after V lost 5 bases and J lost 7 bases. Germline CDR1 reads MNHEY; CDR2 reads SVGAGI. DNA for the CDR3: TGTGCCAGCAGTCCAGGGGGATTGAGTGAAGCTTTCTTT. This sequence encodes CASSPGGLSEAFF.

The V call is TRBV30, the J call TRBJ2-1, with a tentative D call TRBD1 (5 bases). V was shortened by 2 bases and J by 4 bases, with 9 bases between the two germline ends. The CDR3 contains 13 residues. Germline loops: CDR1 GTSNPN, CDR2 SVGIG (reference sequence). This chain's CDR3 is CAWSQGSYNEQFF. CDR3 bases: TGTGCCTGGAGTCAGGGATCGTACAATGAGCAGTTCTTC. The variable domain in full, completed from reference TRBV30 and TRBJ2-1, reads SQTIHQWPATLVQPVGSPLSLECTVEGTSNPNLYWYRQAAGRGLQLLFYSVGIGQISSEVPQNLSASRPQDRQFILSSKKLLLSDSGFYLCAWSQGSYNEQFFGPGTRLTVL.

Details on this clone: The junction departs from the called germline gene at one end, perhaps through a read error. The chain carries TRBV7-9 and TRBJ2-1; 13 positions match TRBD2. This CDR3 has 18 residues. The germline V gene has CDR1 SEHNR and CDR2 FQNEAQ (reference sequence). CDR3: CASSLATSRLAGGREQFF. The DNA of the CDR3 is TGTGCCAGCAGTTTAGCGACGTCGAGACTAGCGGGAGGTAGGGAGCAGTTCTTC.

About this clone: The junction does not match germline at one end; this may be a read error. The chain links TRBV4-3 to TRBJ2-3; 10 bases are a match to TRBD1. Looked up from germline, CDR1 is LGHNA and CDR2 is YSLEER. This CDR3 has 13 residues. CDR3 region: CASSQEARGQGTF. The CDR3 DNA is TGCGCCAGCAGCCAAGAGGCCCGGGGACAGGGGACATTT.

The table lists this clone with a few counts. At one of its ends the junction is not consistent with the germline gene, which may arise from a read error. V is TRBV20-1 and J is TRBJ2-3; TRBD2 might be the D (5 bases). The CDR3 is made up of 11 amino acids. CDR1 is DFQATT, CDR2 SNEGSKA, per germline (reference sequence). The CDR3, as DNA: TGCAGTGCCAGAGTAGCGAATACGCAGTATTTT. Encoded protein: CSARVANTQYF.

This chain uses TRBV2 with TRBJ2-3; 11 bases match TRBD2. The ends lost 10 bases at V and 6 bases at J; junction bases unmatched: 12. CDR1 SNHLY and CDR2 FYNNEI come from the germline V gene. The CDR3 has 15 amino acids. The CDR3 coding sequence is TGTGCCACCGGGACTAGCGGAGAGGGGTTGGATACGCAGTATTTT. Encoded protein: CATGTSGEGLDTQYF.

V and J are TRBV7-6 and TRBJ2-3; D perhaps matches TRBD1 (6 bases). Trimming left V 5 bases short and J 6 bases short, with 15 bases between. The germline CDR1 and CDR2 sequences are SGHVS and FNYEAQ. This CDR3 is built from 14 residues. CDR3: CASSRRGTGDTQYF. CDR3 nucleotide sequence: TGTGCCAGCAGCCGCAGGGGAACGGGGGATACGCAGTATTTT. Together with reference TRBV7-6 and TRBJ2-3, the CDR3 gives the full variable domain: GAGVSQSPRYKVTKRGQDVALRCDPISGHVSLYWYRQALGQGPEFLTYFNYEAQQDKSGLPNDRFSAERPEGSISTLTIQRTEQRDSAMYRCASSRRGTGDTQYFGPGTRLTVL.

J is TRBJ1-6 and V is TRBV5-1; 10 bases are shared with TRBD1. Germline assignment: CDR1 SGHRS and CDR2 YFSETQ. Unmatched junction bases numbered 6, after V lost 2 bases and J lost 10 bases. The CDR3 is made up of 15 amino acids. The CDR3 here is CASSFTGQGESPLHF. CDR3 sequence (DNA): TGCGCCAGCAGCTTCACCGGACAGGGGGAATCACCCCTCCACTTT. Based on the CDR3 plus reference TRBV5-1 and TRBJ1-6, the full variable domain is KAGVTQTPRYLIKTRGQQVTLSCSPISGHRSVSWYQQTPGQGLQFLFEYFSETQRNKGNFPGRFSGRQFSNSRSEMNVSTLELGDSALYLCASSFTGQGESPLHFGNGTRLTVT.

J is TRBJ1-2 and V is TRBV7-9; TRBD1 might be the D (6 bases). CDR1 and CDR2 (germline): SEHNR, FQNEAQ (reference sequence). This CDR3 spans 14 amino acids. The V end lost 5 bases, the J end lost 7 bases, and 17 bases lay between the germline ends. The CDR3 loop is CASSRRTDLIGYTF. Here the CDR3 DNA reads TGTGCCAGCAGCCGACGGACAGATCTTATTGGCTACACCTTC.

V and J are TRBV27 and TRBJ1-5, with 10 bases identical to TRBD1. The CDR3 has 16 residues. Germline values: CDR1 MNHEY, CDR2 SMNVEV (reference sequence). J was trimmed by 6 bases and V by 5 bases; bases with no gene match: 10. The CDR3 loop is CASSSRDRGRSQPQHF. CDR3 in DNA: TGTGCCAGCAGTAGCCGGGACAGGGGAAGAAGTCAGCCCCAGCATTTT.

For this clone: A read error may produce the germline difference seen at one junction end. The chain has TRBV29-1 and TRBJ2-2; 9 bases match TRBD1. The CDR3 runs to 14 residues. In germline, CDR1 is SQVTM, CDR2 ANQGSEA. CDR3 region: CSVTGTGNAGELFF. The CDR3 DNA follows: TGCAGCGTGACCGGGACAGGGAACGCCGGGGAGCTGTTTTTT.

The chain combines TRBV7-9 with TRBJ2-6; a weak D match, TRBD2 (6 bases). The germline V and J ends were trimmed by 5 bases and 2 bases, with 16 bases remaining between them. The CDR3 is 17 amino acids. CDR1 and CDR2 (germline): SEHNR, FQNEAQ (reference sequence). CDR3 sequence reads: CASSRGGGAAGANVLTF. CDR3 in DNA: TGTGCCAGCAGCCGCGGTGGAGGGGCGGCTGGGGCCAACGTCCTGACTTTC. The full variable domain, its missing parts supplied by reference TRBV7-9 and TRBJ2-6, is DTGVSQNPRHKITKRGQNVTFRCDPISEHNRLYWYRQTLGQGPEFLTYFQNEAQLEKSRLLSDRFSAERPKGSFSTLEIQRTEQGDSAMYLCASSRGGGAAGANVLTFGAGSRLTVL.

This clone came up once. The rearrangement joins TRBV19 to TRBJ1-1; D possibly corresponds to TRBD1 (5 bases). CDR1 LNHDA and CDR2 SQIVND come from the germline V gene (reference sequence). The CDR3 extends over 12 amino acids. The V and J ends lost 3 bases and 5 bases respectively, with 7 bases between them. The CDR3 loop is CASSMGGTEAFF. The CDR3 coding sequence is TGTGCCAGTAGTATGGGGGGGACTGAAGCTTTCTTT.

The chain uses TRBV6-5 and TRBJ2-2; 7 bases are shared with TRBD1. This CDR3 contains 14 residues. Looked up from germline, CDR1 is MNHEY and CDR2 is SVGAGI. V dropped 9 bases and J dropped 2; count of bases not matched to a gene: 6. The CDR3 nucleotides are TGTGCCAGTGCCGACAGGGTCAACACCGGGGAGCTGTTTTTT. This gives the protein CASADRVNTGELFF.